One and the same sample provided the 18 T cell receptor beta chains below, sequenced in a study of blood T cells in healthy people across ages. For the second PCR, which ran for 7 to 11 cycles, a sample-barcoded 5' primer and a J-beta primer mix were used. TCRdb independently ran MiXCR on the 5' RACE reads; one entry per CDR3 protein. This sample yields about 1,500,000 distinct CDR3 sequences, of which 28% are seen a single time; 7.7% belongs to the top ten. Sequencing was done on a sample of blood. These receptors came from a woman in her thirties in good health.

The genes are TRBV5-1 and TRBJ2-4; D is unclear. The closer fit of TRBJ2-7 to the DNA end suggests the J call may be wrong. CDR3 length: 14 residues. The germline CDR1 and CDR2 sequences are SGHRS and YFSETQ. This CDR3 reads CASSLGQPIYEQYF. CDR3 in DNA: TGCGCCAGCAGCTTGGGCCAGCCCATCTACGAGCAGTACTTC.

This clonotype showed up just a few times. This chain joins TRBV3-1 and TRBJ1-2; 9 bases match TRBD1. The CDR3 is 14 residues long. J gave up 4 bases and V 3 bases, and 3 bases lay outside the gene matches. Germline V gives CDR1 LGHDT, CDR2 YNNKEL (reference sequence). CDR3 residues: CASSHSTGGYGYTF. The CDR3 nucleotides are TGTGCCAGCAGCCATTCGACAGGGGGCTATGGCTACACCTTC.

The J gene is TRBJ2-7, the V gene TRBV5-1; D uncertain. Deletions cut 0 bases from V and 3 bases from J, with 10 bases between. Germline assignment: CDR1 SGHRS and CDR2 YFSETQ. This CDR3 spans 14 amino acids. This CDR3 reads CASSLVGSHYEQYF. The CDR3 DNA is TGCGCCAGCAGCTTGGTTGGCAGTCACTACGAGCAGTACTTC.

V usage is TRBV6-1 and J usage is TRBJ2-2, with a weak D call TRBD2 (7 bases). This CDR3 has 14 amino acids. CDR1 and CDR2 (germline): MNHNS, SASEGT. Deletions cut 7 bases from V and 3 bases from J, with 12 bases between. The CDR3 nucleotides read TGTGCCAGCACTGGGGGGGCCGACACCGGGGAGCTGTTTTTT. Translation gives CASTGGADTGELFF.

This clonotype has more than one count but fewer than ten. The chain combines TRBV7-2 with TRBJ1-6; tentatively, D is TRBD1 (5 bases). CDR1 is SGHTA, CDR2 FQGNSA, per germline. V was pared by 1 base and J by 7 bases, with 8 bases between. This CDR3 region has 14 residues. The CDR3 nucleotides read TGTGCCAGCAGCTTAGTCAGGGTCAATTCACCCCTCCACTTT. This translates into CASSLVRVNSPLHF. Full variable domain (outside the CDR3, taken from reference TRBV7-2 and TRBJ1-6): GAGVSQSPSNKVTEKGKDVELRCDPISGHTALYWYRQSLGQGLEFLIYFQGNSAPDKSGLPSDRFSAERTGGSVSTLTIQRTQQEDSAVYLCASSLVRVNSPLHFGNGTRLTVT.

This clonotype was seen a few times. J is TRBJ2-7 and V is TRBV12-3 or TRBV12-4; 10 bases fit TRBD1. This CDR3 contains 16 residues. Unmatched junction bases numbered 8, after V lost 6 bases and J lost 0 bases. The CDR3 DNA sequence: TGTGCCAGCAGACGGACCGGGACAGGGGCCTCCTACGAGCAGTACTTC. The encoded protein is CASRRTGTGASYEQYF.

The chain is built from TRBV5-1 and TRBJ2-3, with D hard to call. V was cut by 5 bases and J by 5 bases, with 9 bases left in between. This CDR3 has 12 residues. Germline-derived CDR1 and CDR2 are SGHRS and YFSETQ. The CDR3: CASRDHIDTQYF. CDR3 sequence (DNA): TGCGCCAGCAGGGATCATATAGATACGCAGTATTTT.

Note on this clonotype: With a much larger clone just one base away, this may be a read error. This sequence joins TRBV20-1 and TRBJ2-1; D not resolved. V lost 0 bases, J lost 10 bases, and 10 bases lay in between. The CDR3 is 12 residues long. CDR1 DFQATT and CDR2 SNEGSKA come from the germline V gene (reference sequence). CDR3 nucleotides: TGCAGTGCTAGAGAGCAGGATTTCGAGCAGTTCTTC. This encodes CSAREQDFEQFF.

This clonotype was recorded at least ten times. The J gene is TRBJ2-7, the V gene TRBV27, with a tentative D call TRBD1 (6 bases). The V gene lost 2 bases and the J gene lost 6 bases, with 14 bases spanning the gap. The CDR3 sequence is 14 residues long. Germline V gene sequence: CDR1 MNHEY, CDR2 SMNVEV (reference sequence). CDR3 residues: CASSLNLGAVEQYF. The CDR3 DNA reads TGTGCCAGCAGTTTAAATCTGGGGGCTGTCGAGCAGTACTTC.

In its sample, this clonotype was seen many times. The rearrangement uses TRBV5-1 and TRBJ2-7, with D possibly TRBD2 on 5 matching bases. The CDR3 is 12 amino acids. Looked up from germline, CDR1 is SGHRS and CDR2 is YFSETQ. Deletions cut 7 bases from V and 2 bases from J, with 10 bases between. CDR3 sequence (DNA): TGCGCCAGCGGTTACGGGACCTACGAGCAGTACTTC. Translation gives CASGYGTYEQYF.

Concerning this clonotype itself: A much bigger clone sits one base away, suggesting this may be a read error. The chain recombines TRBV6-1 with TRBJ1-2; D gene uncertain. This CDR3 region has 13 residues. Germline CDR1 MNHNS, CDR2 SASEGT. CDR3 nucleotide sequence: TGTGCCGGCAGGCCGTCTGGGAACTATGGCTACACCTTC. This translates into CAGRPSGNYGYTF.

At least ten counts were recorded for this clonotype. The V gene is TRBV20-1, the J gene TRBJ2-1, with TRBD2 identical over 11 bases. Per the germline V gene, CDR1 is DFQATT and CDR2 is SNEGSKA (reference sequence). The CDR3 is made up of 14 amino acids. With 0 bases clipped from V and 9 bases from J, the junction kept 4 bases outside the gene matches. The CDR3 DNA is TGCAGTGCTAGAGAGATGACTAGCGGGGTTGAGCAGTTCTTC. Its translation: CSAREMTSGVEQFF.

This clonotype was seen ten or more times. The rearrangement joins TRBV5-1 to TRBJ2-3; 10 nucleotides align to TRBD1. The CDR3 is 14 amino acids. J was trimmed by 5 bases and V by 3 bases; bases with no gene match: 3. The germline V gene has CDR1 SGHRS and CDR2 YFSETQ. CDR3 DNA sequence: TGCGCCAGCAGCTCGGGGACAGGGGAAGATACGCAGTATTTT. It codes for CASSSGTGEDTQYF.

Details on this clonotype: One end of the junction varies from germline; a read error may be responsible. The V call is TRBV29-1, the J call TRBJ1-2; D unresolved. The CDR3 runs 14 residues. The germline V gene has CDR1 SQVTM and CDR2 ANQGSEA. In DNA, the CDR3 is TGCGGCGTTGAGAGCAGTTACCCTAACTATGGCTACACCTTC. Translation: CGVESSYPNYGYTF.

The rearrangement links TRBV4-1 to TRBJ2-5, with D tentatively TRBD1 or TRBD2 (5 bases each). The J call may be faulty, since TRBJ2-1 better matches the DNA end. CDR1 MGHRA and CDR2 YSYEKL come from the germline V gene. The CDR3 sequence is 16 residues long. The CDR3 loop reads CASSQAARDRQETQFF. Here the CDR3 DNA reads TGCGCCAGCAGCCAAGCCGCCCGGGACCGCCAAGAGACCCAGTTCTTC.

This clonotype was observed many times. The chain couples TRBV5-5 to TRBJ2-7; 8 bases agree with TRBD1. The CDR3 is 14 amino acids. The V segment lost 4 bases and the J segment 4 bases; nucleotides outside the gene matches: 7. The germline gives CDR1 SGHKS, CDR2 YYEKEE (reference sequence). The CDR3 nucleotides read TGTGCCAGCAGCCTCGGACAGGGACAATACGAGCAGTACTTC. This sequence encodes CASSLGQGQYEQYF.

This clonotype was counted ten times or more. The CDR3: CSARETVSYEQYF. CDR3 sequence (DNA): TGCAGTGCTAGGGAGACTGTTTCCTACGAGCAGTACTTC. V usage is TRBV20-1 and J usage is TRBJ2-7; D uncertain. Germline V gives CDR1 DFQATT, CDR2 SNEGSKA (reference sequence). V was pared by 3 bases and J by 1 base, with 10 bases between. The CDR3 totals 13 residues.

Notes on this clonotype: A much larger clone sits a single nucleotide away, making a read error possible. The chain recombines TRBV30 with TRBJ2-7, with 10 bases aligning to TRBD1. The V segment lost 2 bases and the J segment 3 bases; nucleotides outside the gene matches: 4. This CDR3 is 14 amino acids long. Germline V gene data show CDR1 as GTSNPN and CDR2 as SVGIG (reference sequence). For the CDR3, the DNA is TGTGCCTGGAGTCTGGGGACAGGGGACTACGAGCAGTACGTC. This encodes CAWSLGTGDYEQYV.